This T cell receptor (beta chain) is drawn from a study of technical replicates of blood from several donors. Sequencing was performed with immunoSEQ multiplex PCR; in TCRdb, only in-frame clones are kept and a portion is missing. The repertoire holds some 79,000 clones, about nine tenths seen once, with approximately 0.4% in the top ten. CDR3 length equals 16 residues. V dropped 2 bases and J dropped 5 bases, with 17 bases sitting between them. In germline, CDR1 is SGHTA, CDR2 FQGNSA. V is TRBV7-2 and J is TRBJ2-3; TRBD2 might be the D (6 bases). Sequencing was carried out using T cells isolated from PBMCs. The sequence derives from a human donor in good health. Some clones in this sample may be carry-over from other donors' samples. The CDR3 DNA reads as TGTGCCAGCAGCTTAAGTTCGGGGAGCGGGCAAGATACGCAGTATTTT. Amino acids: CASSLSSGSGQDTQYF. Full variable domain (outside the CDR3, taken from reference TRBV7-2 and TRBJ2-3): GAGVSQSPSNKVTEKGKDVELRCDPISGHTALYWYRQSLGQGLEFLIYFQGNSAPDKSGLPSDRFSAERTGGSVSTLTIQRTQQEDSAVYLCASSLSSGSGQDTQYFGPGTRLTVL.